One sample yielded the 4 T cell receptor beta chains listed below, sequenced in a study of blood T cells in healthy people across ages (dated by TCRdb to between 2015 and 2017). The library was produced with 5' RACE. A second PCR of about 6 to 12 cycles was run with a J-beta primer mix and a sample-barcoded 5' primer. Using fastp at Q25 and MiXCR, TCRdb reprocessed the public reads and kept productive beta chains. Under each unique CDR3 protein, matching rows form one entry showing the most common genes and DNA. The sample data list 1.8 million or so distinct CDR3 sequences, and approximately 39% of these were observed just once. The ten largest clones represent roughly 23% of the sample. Sequencing was carried out using blood. The receptors derive from a human donor in good health.

V gene TRBV7-2 combines with J gene TRBJ2-3; possibly TRBD1 for D (6 bases). CDR3 length equals 14 residues. Germline loops: CDR1 SGHTA, CDR2 FQGNSA. With 5 bases removed from V and 7 bases from J, the gap between germline ends came to 16 bases. CDR3 in DNA: TGTGCCAGCAGCCCGCAAACAGGGCCGAATACGCAGTATTTT. It encodes CASSPQTGPNTQYF. The whole variable domain, filled in from reference TRBV7-2 and TRBJ2-3, reads GAGVSQSPSNKVTEKGKDVELRCDPISGHTALYWYRQSLGQGLEFLIYFQGNSAPDKSGLPSDRFSAERTGGSVSTLTIQRTQQEDSAVYLCASSPQTGPNTQYFGPGTRLTVL.

The V and J genes are TRBV20-1 and TRBJ2-3; D is ambiguous. Germline lookup yields CDR1 DFQATT and CDR2 SNEGSKA (reference sequence). The CDR3 contains 12 residues. Trimming took 5 bases from V and 3 from J, leaving 9 bases between them. DNA for the CDR3: TGCAGTGCTGAGGATATGACAGATACGCAGTATTTT. Translating it yields CSAEDMTDTQYF.

In the case of this clonotype: An end of the junction differs from the germline gene, which may be a read error. DNA of the CDR3: TGTGCCAGCAGTATAACGGACGACTATAGCTACACCTTC. Its protein product is CASSITDDYSYTF. The chain uses TRBV28 and TRBJ1-2; D gene uncertain. Germline V gene lookup returns CDR1 MDHEN and CDR2 SYDVKM. The CDR3 sequence is 13 residues long.

This clonotype has only a few counts. The J gene is TRBJ2-1, the V gene TRBV6-5, with D hard to call. Trimming took 2 bases from V and 8 from J, leaving 19 bases between them. This CDR3 spans 16 amino acids. Germline V gives CDR1 MNHEY, CDR2 SVGAGI. CDR3 sequence: CASSYRLMASLDEQFF. The CDR3 DNA is TGTGCCAGCAGTTACCGACTCATGGCTAGTCTGGATGAGCAGTTCTTC.